This TCR beta chain was found in a study of Ad26.COV2.S vaccination and SARS-CoV-2 variants. Study details: The COV1001 Ad26.COV2.S trial arm included the donor. Study-level results: Non-spike TCR breadth showed similarity between vaccine and placebo recipients. Once vaccination had occurred, spike-specific CD8+ and CD4+ T cell responses reportedly showed substantial breadth.

Trimming took off 5 bases at V and 8 bases at J, with 9 bases between the two ends. This CDR3 region has 11 residues. As to treatment: around 19 received Ad26.COV2.S at low or high dose, single or two shots; roughly five received placebo; per-sample allocation not given. At day 63 after the first vaccine or placebo injection, samples were drawn. Its platform was an Ad26 vector, and its expressed antigen was Wuhan-strain SARS-CoV-2 spike. Only in-frame clones appear in the TCRdb table, and some are missing; sequencing was by immunoSEQ multiplex PCR. The sample records fewer than 500,000 clones, 90% being singletons. Turning to this clone: Its target is not known.

The gene calls are TRBV12-3 or TRBV12-4 and TRBJ1-1; D gene unclear. This receptor was taken from a person between 18 and 65 years old who received the Ad26.COV2.S COVID-19 vaccine or a placebo. The sample here was peripheral blood, taken in a trial of Ad26.COV2.S vaccine versus placebo. CDR3 sequence reads: CASSTGTEAFF. In DNA, the CDR3 is TGTGCCAGCAGTACTGGAACAGAAGCTTTCTTT.